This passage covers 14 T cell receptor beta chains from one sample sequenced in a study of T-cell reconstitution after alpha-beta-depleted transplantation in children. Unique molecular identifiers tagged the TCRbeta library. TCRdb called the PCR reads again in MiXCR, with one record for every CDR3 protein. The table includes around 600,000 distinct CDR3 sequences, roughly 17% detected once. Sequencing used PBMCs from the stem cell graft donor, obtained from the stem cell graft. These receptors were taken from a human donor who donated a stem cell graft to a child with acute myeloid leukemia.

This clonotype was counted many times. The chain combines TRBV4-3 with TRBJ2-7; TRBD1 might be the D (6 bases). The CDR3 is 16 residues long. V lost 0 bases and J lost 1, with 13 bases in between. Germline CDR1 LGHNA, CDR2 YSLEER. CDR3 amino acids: CASSQDRRQVSYEQYF. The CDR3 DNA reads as TGCGCCAGCAGCCAAGATCGGCGACAGGTATCCTACGAGCAGTACTTC.

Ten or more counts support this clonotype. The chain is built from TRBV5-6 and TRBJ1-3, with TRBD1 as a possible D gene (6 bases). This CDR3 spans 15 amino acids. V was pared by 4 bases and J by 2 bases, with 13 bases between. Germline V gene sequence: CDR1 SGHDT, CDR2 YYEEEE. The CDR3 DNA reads TGTGCCAGCAGCGGACCATACAGGGCTGGAAACACCATATATTTT. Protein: CASSGPYRAGNTIYF. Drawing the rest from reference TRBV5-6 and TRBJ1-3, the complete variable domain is DAGVTQSPTHLIKTRGQQVTLRCSPKSGHDTVSWYQQALGQGPQFIFQYYEEEERQRGNFPDRFSGHQFPNYSSELNVNALLLGDSALYLCASSGPYRAGNTIYFGEGSWLTVV.

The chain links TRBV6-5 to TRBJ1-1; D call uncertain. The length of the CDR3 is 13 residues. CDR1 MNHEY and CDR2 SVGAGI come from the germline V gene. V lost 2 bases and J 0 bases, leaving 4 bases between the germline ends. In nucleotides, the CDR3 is TGTGCCAGCAGTTACGGAATGAACACTGAAGCTTTCTTT. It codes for CASSYGMNTEAFF.

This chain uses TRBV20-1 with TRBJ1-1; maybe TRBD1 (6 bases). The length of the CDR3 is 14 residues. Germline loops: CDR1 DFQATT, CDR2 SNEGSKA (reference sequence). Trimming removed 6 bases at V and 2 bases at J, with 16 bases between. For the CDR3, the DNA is TGCAGTGCCCGCTGGGAGGGGGAAAACACTGAAGCTTTCTTT. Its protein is CSARWEGENTEAFF.

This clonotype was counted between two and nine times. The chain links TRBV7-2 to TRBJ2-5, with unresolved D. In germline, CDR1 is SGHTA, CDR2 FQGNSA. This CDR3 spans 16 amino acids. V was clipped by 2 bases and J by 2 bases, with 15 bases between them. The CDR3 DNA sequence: TGTGCCAGCAGCTTAATCTCTGCCGCCGGACAAGAGACCCAGTACTTC. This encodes CASSLISAAGQETQYF.

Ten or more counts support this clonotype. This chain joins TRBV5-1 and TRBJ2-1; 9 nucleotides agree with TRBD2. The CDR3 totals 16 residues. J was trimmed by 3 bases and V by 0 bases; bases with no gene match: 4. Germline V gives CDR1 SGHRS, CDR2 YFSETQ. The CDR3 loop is CASSLGLAEDYNEQFF. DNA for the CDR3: TGCGCCAGCAGCTTGGGACTAGCGGAAGACTACAATGAGCAGTTCTTC.

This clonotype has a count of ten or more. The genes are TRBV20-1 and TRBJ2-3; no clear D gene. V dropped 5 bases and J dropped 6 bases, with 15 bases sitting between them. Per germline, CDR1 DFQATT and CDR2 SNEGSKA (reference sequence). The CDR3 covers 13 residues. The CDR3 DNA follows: TGCAGTGCTCTAGATGCGCGGTTGGATACGCAGTATTTT. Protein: CSALDARLDTQYF.

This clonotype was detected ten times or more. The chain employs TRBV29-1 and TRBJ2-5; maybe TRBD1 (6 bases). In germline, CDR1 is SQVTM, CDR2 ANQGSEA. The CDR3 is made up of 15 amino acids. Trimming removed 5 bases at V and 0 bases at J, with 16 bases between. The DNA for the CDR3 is TGCAGCGTTTCTCAATCCGGACAGCACCAAGAGACCCAGTACTTC. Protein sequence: CSVSQSGQHQETQYF.

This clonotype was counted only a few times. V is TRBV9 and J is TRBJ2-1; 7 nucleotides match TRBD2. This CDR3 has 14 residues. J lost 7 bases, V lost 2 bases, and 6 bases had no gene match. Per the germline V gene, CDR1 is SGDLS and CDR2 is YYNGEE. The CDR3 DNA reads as TGTGCCAGCAGCGTTGGGGGGGGAAGTAATGAGCAGTTCTTC. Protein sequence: CASSVGGGSNEQFF.

The CDR3 protein is CASRGGLVNQPQHF. The DNA of the CDR3 is TGTGCCAGCAGAGGGGGGCTAGTCAATCAGCCCCAGCATTTT. This chain joins TRBV12-3 or TRBV12-4 and TRBJ1-5; tentative D call: TRBD1 (6 bases). V was pared by 6 bases and J by 3 bases, with 12 bases between. The CDR3 totals 14 residues.

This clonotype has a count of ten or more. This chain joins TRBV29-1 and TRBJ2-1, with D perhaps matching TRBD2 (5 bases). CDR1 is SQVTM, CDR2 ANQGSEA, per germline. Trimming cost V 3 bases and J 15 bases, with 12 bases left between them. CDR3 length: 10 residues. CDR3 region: CSVESEGLFF. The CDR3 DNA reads TGCAGCGTTGAGTCTGAGGGTCTGTTCTTC.

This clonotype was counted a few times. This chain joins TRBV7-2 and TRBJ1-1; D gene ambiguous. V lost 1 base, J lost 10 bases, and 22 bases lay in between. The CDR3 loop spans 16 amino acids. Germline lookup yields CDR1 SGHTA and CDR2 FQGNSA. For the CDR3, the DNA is TGTGCCAGCAGCTTAGGTGGCCTCCGGGCGAGGAGCGGAGCTTTCTTT. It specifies CASSLGGLRARSGAFF.

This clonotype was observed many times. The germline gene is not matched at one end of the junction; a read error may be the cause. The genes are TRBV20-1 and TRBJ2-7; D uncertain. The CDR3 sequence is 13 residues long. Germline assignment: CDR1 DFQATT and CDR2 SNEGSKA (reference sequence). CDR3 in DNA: TGCAGTGCAAGAGGTGGTATGGACTACGAGCAGTACTTC. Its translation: CSARGGMDYEQYF.

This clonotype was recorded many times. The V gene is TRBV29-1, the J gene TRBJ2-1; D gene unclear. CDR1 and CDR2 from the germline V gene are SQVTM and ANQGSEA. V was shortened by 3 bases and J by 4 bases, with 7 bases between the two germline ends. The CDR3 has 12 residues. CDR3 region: CSVELGYNEQFF. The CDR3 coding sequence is TGCAGCGTTGAGTTAGGGTACAATGAGCAGTTCTTC.